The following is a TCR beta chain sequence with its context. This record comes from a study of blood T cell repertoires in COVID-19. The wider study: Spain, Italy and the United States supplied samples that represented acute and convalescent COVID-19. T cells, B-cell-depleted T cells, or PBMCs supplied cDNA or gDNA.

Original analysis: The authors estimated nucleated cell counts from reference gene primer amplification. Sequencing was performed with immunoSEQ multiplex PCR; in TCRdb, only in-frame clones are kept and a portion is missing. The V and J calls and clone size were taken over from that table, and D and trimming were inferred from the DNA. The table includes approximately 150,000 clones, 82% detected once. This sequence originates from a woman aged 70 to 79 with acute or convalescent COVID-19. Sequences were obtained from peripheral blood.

The chain's CDR3 is CASSLLSAGGENTEAFF. The CDR3 region has the DNA TGTGCCAGCAGTTTATTGTCGGCAGGGGGCGAGAACACTGAAGCTTTCTTT. The chain carries TRBV27 and TRBJ1-1, with 8 positions matching TRBD1. CDR1 and CDR2 (germline): MNHEY, SMNVEV (reference sequence). The V and J ends lost 1 base and 1 base, in that order; junction bases with no gene match: 8. There are 17 residues in the CDR3.